This T cell receptor beta chain was captured by sequencing in a study of CD8+CD57+ T cells in acquired aplastic anemia. Study-level background: Healthy donors averaged approximately 10 million reads for CD4+ cells. General observations from the study: Researchers report that fewer than 35 CD8+ CDR3 sequences appeared in both patients and controls.

The CDR3 length is 14 residues. The ends were cut back, 3 bases at V and 6 bases at J, with 12 bases in the middle. Germline lookup yields CDR1 LNHDA and CDR2 SQIVND (reference sequence). According to the study, genomic DNA was the template for TCR beta VDJ and CDR3 profiling. TCRdb analysed the reads with MiXCR anew, one entry per CDR3 protein. The sample yields roughly 160,000 distinct CDR3 sequences, just under 65% seen once. Many counts were recorded for this clonotype. The antigen is undetermined. This receptor was taken from a human donor in good health. The chain uses TRBV19 and TRBJ2-1, with a tentative D call TRBD1 (6 bases). What was sequenced was sorted CD4+, CD8+, or CD8+CD57+ T cells (not recorded which) from PBMCs. Here the CDR3 DNA reads TGTGCCAGTAGTATTCACGAAGGGGGCAATGAGCAGTTCTTC. It codes for CASSIHEGGNEQFF. Full variable domain (remainder filled in from reference TRBV19 and TRBJ2-1): DGGITQSPKYLFRKEGQNVTLSCEQNLNHDAMYWYRQDPGQGLRLIYYSQIVNDFQKGDIAEGYSVSREKKESFPLTVTSAQKNPTAFYLCASSIHEGGNEQFFGPGTRLTVL.